This T cell receptor (beta chain) was captured in a study of regulatory T cells in long-lasting Graves disease. This clonotype was observed a handful of times. The CDR3 runs to 15 residues. From germline, CDR1 is SGHRS and CDR2 YFSETQ. After removal of 2 bases from V and 7 bases from J, the junction contained 9 bases not matched to a gene. Indicated time point: persistent/refractory GD, antithyroid drugs over 5 years with positive TRAb. Construction of the TCR library relied on RNA isolated from PBMCs. Researchers made TCR beta libraries by using iRepertoire HTBI primers and running Arm-PCR on CDR3 regions. MiXCR, applied by TCRdb to the multiplex PCR reads, yields one record per CDR3 protein. Of about 290,000 distinct CDR3 sequences in the sample, approximately 20% were seen once.

The clonotype was recovered from a female donor with Graves disease. Material: peripheral blood mononuclear cells (PBMCs), obtained when the disease was refractory, from a patient treated with antithyroid drugs. The chain is built from TRBV5-1 and TRBJ1-2; the match to TRBD1 covers 9 bases. CDR3 sequence: CASSLDRGTGRGYTF. CDR3 in DNA: TGCGCCAGCAGCTTAGACAGGGGGACGGGCCGTGGCTACACCTTC.